This T cell receptor (beta chain) was identified during a study of OX40 agonist ivuxolimab in advanced cancers. Overall study results and limits: Average numbers of expanded clones were greater in CD8+ T cells than in CD4+. A proportion of nonresponders additionally exhibited low normalized T-cell clonal expansion. Patients who responded partially at 0.1-3.0 mg/kg showed clonal expansion ranking among the lowest.

TCRdb's table, derived via immunoSEQ multiplex PCR, lists solely in-frame clones and lacks some. The sample yields about 64,000 clones, over 80% seen once. To note about this clone: Its matching antigen is unknown.

Germline-derived CDR1 and CDR2 are MNHNS and SASEGT. There are 14 residues in the CDR3. Losses at the gene ends were 0 bases for V and 10 bases for J; bases not matched to a gene: 8. The chain joins TRBV6-1 to TRBJ2-7, with 8 bases fitting TRBD2. This TCR came from an adult with an advanced solid tumor such as melanoma, head and neck, liver or kidney cancer. The source material was CD4+ or CD8+ T cells sorted from blood, sampled in a trial of the OX40 agonist ivuxolimab. The CDR3 nucleotides read TGTGCCAGCAGTGAAGCAGCGGGACTAGGGTCACAGTACTTC. Translating gives CASSEAAGLGSQYF.